This TCR beta chain emerged from a study of technical replicates of blood from a few donors. Generated by immunoSEQ multiplex PCR, the TCRdb table keeps only in-frame clones and is missing some. Among tens of thousands of clones listed, 95% were seen once. What was sequenced was T cells isolated from PBMCs. The TCR comes from a human donor in good health.

The CDR3 loop reads CASSLGDWGLAENNEQFF. The CDR3 coding sequence is TGTGCCAGCAGCTTAGGCGACTGGGGACTAGCGGAAAACAATGAGCAGTTCTTC. The chain recombines TRBV11-2 with TRBJ2-1; the match to TRBD2 covers 11 bases. This CDR3 has 18 residues. Unmatched junction bases numbered 10, after V lost 1 base and J lost 5 bases. Germline CDR1 reads SGHAT; CDR2 reads FQNNGV.